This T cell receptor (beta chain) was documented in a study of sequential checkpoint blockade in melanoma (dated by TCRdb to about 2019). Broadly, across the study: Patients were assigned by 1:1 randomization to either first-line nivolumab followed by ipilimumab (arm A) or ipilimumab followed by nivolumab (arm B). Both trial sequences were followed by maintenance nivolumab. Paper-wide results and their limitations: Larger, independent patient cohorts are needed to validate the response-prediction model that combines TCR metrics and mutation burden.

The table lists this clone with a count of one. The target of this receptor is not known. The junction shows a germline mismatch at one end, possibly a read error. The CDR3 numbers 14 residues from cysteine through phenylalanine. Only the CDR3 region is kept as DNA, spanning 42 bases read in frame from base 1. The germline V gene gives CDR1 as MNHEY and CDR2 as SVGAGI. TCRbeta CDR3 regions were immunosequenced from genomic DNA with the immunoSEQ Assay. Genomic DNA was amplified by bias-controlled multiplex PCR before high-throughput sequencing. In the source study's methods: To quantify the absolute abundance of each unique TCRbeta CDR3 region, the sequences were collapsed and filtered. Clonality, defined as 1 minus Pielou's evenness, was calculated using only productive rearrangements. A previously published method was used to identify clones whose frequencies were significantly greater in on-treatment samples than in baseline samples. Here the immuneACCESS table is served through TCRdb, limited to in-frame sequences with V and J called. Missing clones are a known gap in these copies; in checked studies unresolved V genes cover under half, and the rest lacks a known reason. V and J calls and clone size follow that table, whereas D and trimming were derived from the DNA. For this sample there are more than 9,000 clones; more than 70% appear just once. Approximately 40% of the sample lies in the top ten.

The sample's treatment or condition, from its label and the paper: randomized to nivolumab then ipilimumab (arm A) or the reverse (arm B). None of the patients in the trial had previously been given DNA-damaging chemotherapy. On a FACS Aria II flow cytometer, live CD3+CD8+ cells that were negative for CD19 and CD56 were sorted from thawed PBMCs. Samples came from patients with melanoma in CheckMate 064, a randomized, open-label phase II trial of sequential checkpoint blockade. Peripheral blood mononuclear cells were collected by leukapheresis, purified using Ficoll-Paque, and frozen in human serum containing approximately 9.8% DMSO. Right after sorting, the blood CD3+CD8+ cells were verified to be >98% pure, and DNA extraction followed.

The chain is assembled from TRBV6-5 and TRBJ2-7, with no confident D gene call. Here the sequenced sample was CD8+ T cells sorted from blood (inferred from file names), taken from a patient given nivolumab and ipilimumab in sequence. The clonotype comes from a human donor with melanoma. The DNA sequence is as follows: TGTGCCCGCAGTAAACCGACACCATACTACGAGCAGTACTTC. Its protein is CARSKPTPYYEQYF.